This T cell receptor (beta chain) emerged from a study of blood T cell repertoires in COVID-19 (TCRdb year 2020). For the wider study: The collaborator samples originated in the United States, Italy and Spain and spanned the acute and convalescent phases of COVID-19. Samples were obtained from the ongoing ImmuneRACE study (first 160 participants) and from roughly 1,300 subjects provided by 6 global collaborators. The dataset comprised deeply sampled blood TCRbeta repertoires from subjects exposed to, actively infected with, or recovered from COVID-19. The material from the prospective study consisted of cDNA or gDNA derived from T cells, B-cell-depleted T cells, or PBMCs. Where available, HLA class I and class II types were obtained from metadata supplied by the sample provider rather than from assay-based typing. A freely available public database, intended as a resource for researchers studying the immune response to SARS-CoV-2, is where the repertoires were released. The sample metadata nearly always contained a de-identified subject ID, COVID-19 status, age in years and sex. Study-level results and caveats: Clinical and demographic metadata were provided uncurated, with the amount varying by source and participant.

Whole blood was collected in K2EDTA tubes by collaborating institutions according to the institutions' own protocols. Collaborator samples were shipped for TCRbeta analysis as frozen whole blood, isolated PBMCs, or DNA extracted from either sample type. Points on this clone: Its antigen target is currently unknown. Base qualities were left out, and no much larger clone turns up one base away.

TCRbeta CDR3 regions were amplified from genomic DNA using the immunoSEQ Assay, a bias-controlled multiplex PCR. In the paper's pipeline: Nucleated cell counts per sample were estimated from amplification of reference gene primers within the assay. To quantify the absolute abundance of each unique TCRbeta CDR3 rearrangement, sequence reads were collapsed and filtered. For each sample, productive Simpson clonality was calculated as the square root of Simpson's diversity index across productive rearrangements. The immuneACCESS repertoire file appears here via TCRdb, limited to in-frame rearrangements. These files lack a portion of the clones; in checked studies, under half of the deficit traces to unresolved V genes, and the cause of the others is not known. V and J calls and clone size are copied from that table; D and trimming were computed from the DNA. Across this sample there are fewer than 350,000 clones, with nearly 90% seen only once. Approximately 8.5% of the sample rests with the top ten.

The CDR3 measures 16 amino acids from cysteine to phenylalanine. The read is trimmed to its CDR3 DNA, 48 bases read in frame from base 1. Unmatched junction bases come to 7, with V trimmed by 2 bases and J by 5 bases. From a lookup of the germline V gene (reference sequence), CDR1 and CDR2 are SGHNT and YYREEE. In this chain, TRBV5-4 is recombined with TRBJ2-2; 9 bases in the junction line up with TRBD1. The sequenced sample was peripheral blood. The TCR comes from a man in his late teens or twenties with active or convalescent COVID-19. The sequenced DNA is TGTGCCAGCAGCTTCACAGGGGGCCGGGGAACCGGGGAGCTGTTTTTT. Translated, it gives CASSFTGGRGTGELFF.